Below, 31 T cell receptor beta chains from the same sample are listed, as sequenced in a study of cytomegalovirus exposure and HLA in healthy donors. 13 Jbeta primers and 60 Vbeta primers were used for the PCR. This table comes from immunoSEQ multiplex PCR, and its TCRdb copy is limited to in-frame clones, with some not included. Of some 130,000 clones in the sample, about 70% were seen once. The specimen was PBMCs. These receptor sequences come from a man in his forties in good health and CMV-seronegative.

The CDR3 nucleotides read TGTGCCAGCAGCTTATCGTTGGGGGGGCCTGAGACCCAGTACTTC. This codes for CASSLSLGGPETQYF. The V call is TRBV7-3, the J call TRBJ2-5; tentatively, D is TRBD2 (7 bases). Trimming stripped 2 bases from V and 5 bases from J, with 15 bases between. Per the germline V gene, CDR1 is SGHTA and CDR2 is FQGTGA. CDR3 length equals 15 residues. Based on the CDR3 plus reference TRBV7-3 and TRBJ2-5, the full variable domain is GAGVSQTPSNKVTEKGKYVELRCDPISGHTALYWYRQSLGQGPEFLIYFQGTGAADDSGLPNDRFFAVRPEGSVSTLKIQRTERGDSAVYLCASSLSLGGPETQYFGPGTRLLVL.

This clone was seen a few times. The gene calls are TRBV11-2 and TRBJ1-1; D is unresolved. Germline CDR1 is SGHAT and CDR2 is FQNNGV. There are 13 residues in the CDR3. V gave up 8 bases and J gave up 0 bases, with 10 bases separating them. In DNA, the CDR3 is TGTGCCAGCCGAGAGAACTTGAACACTGAAGCTTTCTTT. This encodes CASRENLNTEAFF.

The chain joins TRBV7-9 to TRBJ1-5; unclear D gene. The length of the CDR3 is 16 residues. Looked up from germline, CDR1 is SEHNR and CDR2 is FQNEAQ (reference sequence). V dropped 1 base and J dropped 4 bases, with 14 bases sitting between them. CDR3 amino acids: CASSLGGGSGNQPQHF. As DNA, the CDR3 is TGTGCCAGCAGCTTAGGAGGCGGGAGCGGGAATCAGCCCCAGCATTTT.

This chain connects TRBV5-1 to TRBJ2-5, with TRBD2 matching over 7 bases. J gave up 1 base and V 0 bases, and 3 bases lay outside the gene matches. This CDR3 has 15 residues. The germline CDR1 and CDR2 sequences are SGHRS and YFSETQ. The CDR3 region is CASSLEGGPQETQYF. CDR3 nucleotide sequence: TGCGCCAGCAGCTTGGAGGGAGGGCCCCAAGAGACCCAGTACTTC.

With regard to this clone: One junction end disagrees with the germline gene, perhaps due to a read error. The chain carries TRBV4-2 and TRBJ1-1; TRBD1 aligns across 9 bases. The CDR3 runs 15 residues. The germline V gene encodes CDR1 LGHNA and CDR2 YNFKEQ. CDR3 region: CASSQVQGANTEVFF. For the CDR3, the DNA is TGTGCCAGCAGCCAAGTACAGGGGGCGAACACTGAAGTTTTCTTT.

The CDR3 region has the DNA TGCGCCAGCAGGCCCGGGACAGGGGTCACCGGGGAGCTGTTTTTT. Translated: CASRPGTGVTGELFF. The chain is built from TRBV5-1 and TRBJ2-2; 10 bases fit TRBD1. Losses at the gene ends were 5 bases for V and 4 bases for J; bases not matched to a gene: 5. The germline V gene encodes CDR1 SGHRS and CDR2 YFSETQ. This CDR3 has 15 amino acids.

V and J are TRBV9 and TRBJ1-1, with 7 nucleotides matching TRBD1. Trimming removed 2 bases from V and 0 bases from J; junction bases left unmatched: 4. The CDR3 runs to 15 residues. Germline V gene sequence: CDR1 SGDLS, CDR2 YYNGEE. The CDR3 DNA reads TGTGCCAGCAGCGTTGGGGGACAGTTGAACACTGAAGCTTTCTTT. Translation: CASSVGGQLNTEAFF.

Only one count was recorded for this clone. This chain links TRBV19 with TRBJ2-3, with D tentatively TRBD2 (5 bases). This CDR3 has 13 amino acids. V lost 3 bases to trimming and J lost 3 bases, with 7 bases between them. Germline V gene sequence: CDR1 LNHDA, CDR2 SQIVND (reference sequence). DNA of the CDR3: TGTGCCAGTAGTATGGGAGCAACAGATACGCAGTATTTT. Translated, it gives CASSMGATDTQYF.

The V and J genes are TRBV14 and TRBJ2-7, with D possibly matching TRBD1 (6 bases). This CDR3 contains 12 residues. Trimming took 4 bases from V and 2 from J, leaving 6 bases between them. Germline V gene lookup returns CDR1 SGHDN and CDR2 FVKESK. CDR3 nucleotide sequence: TGTGCCAGCAGCCGACAGGCCTACGAGCAGTACTTC. Protein product: CASSRQAYEQYF.

The genes are TRBV28 and TRBJ1-1, with D tentatively TRBD1 (5 bases). The CDR3 sequence is 14 residues long. Trimming pared 6 bases from V and 6 bases from J, leaving 17 bases between. Looked up from germline, CDR1 is MDHEN and CDR2 is SYDVKM. The CDR3 protein is CASSDRQGAAEAFF. In DNA, the CDR3 is TGTGCCAGCAGCGACCGGCAGGGCGCGGCTGAAGCTTTCTTT.

The chain is built from TRBV7-6 and TRBJ2-7; no clear D gene. Germline values: CDR1 SGHVS, CDR2 FNYEAQ. V was pared by 0 bases and J by 2 bases, with 8 bases between. This CDR3 region has 14 residues. The CDR3 DNA is TGTGCCAGCAGCTTAGCGCCGGGTCCCTACGAGCAGTACTTC. The encoded protein is CASSLAPGPYEQYF. Based on the CDR3 plus reference TRBV7-6 and TRBJ2-7, the full variable domain is GAGVSQSPRYKVTKRGQDVALRCDPISGHVSLYWYRQALGQGPEFLTYFNYEAQQDKSGLPNDRFSAERPEGSISTLTIQRTEQRDSAMYRCASSLAPGPYEQYFGPGTRLTVT.

In regard to this clone: Other DNA sequences of this sample code for an identical CDR3. The chain uses TRBV29-1 and TRBJ1-5; D not certain. Germline CDR1 SQVTM, CDR2 ANQGSEA. Trimming took off 6 bases at V and 5 bases at J, with 14 bases between the two ends. The CDR3 runs 13 residues. The CDR3 is CSVANGLDQPQHF. In nucleotides, the CDR3 is TGCAGCGTGGCGAACGGTCTAGATCAGCCCCAGCATTTT.

This clone was observed a single time. V is TRBV6-5 and J is TRBJ1-1; a weak D match, TRBD1 (5 bases). Germline-derived CDR1 and CDR2 are MNHEY and SVGAGI. The germline V and J ends were trimmed by 5 bases and 11 bases, with 21 bases remaining between them. This CDR3 spans 14 amino acids. This CDR3 reads CASSTPNSPSGAFF. Written as DNA, the CDR3 is TGTGCCAGCAGTACCCCGAACAGCCCCTCAGGGGCTTTCTTT.

In its sample, this clone was seen once. This chain links TRBV30 with TRBJ2-5; 9 bases fit TRBD1. V gave up 5 bases and J gave up 5 bases; unmatched junction bases: 9. Germline CDR1 and CDR2: GTSNPN and SVGIG (reference sequence). There are 14 residues in the CDR3. The CDR3 spells CAWSYRGLGETQYF. The CDR3 bases are TGTGCCTGGTCATACAGGGGGCTGGGTGAGACCCAGTACTTC.

This clone has a handful of counts. The chain is built from TRBV11-2 and TRBJ1-1; possibly TRBD1 for D (6 bases). This CDR3 is built from 13 residues. The V gene lost 4 bases and the J gene lost 3 bases, with 9 bases spanning the gap. Germline values: CDR1 SGHAT, CDR2 FQNNGV. CDR3 bases: TGTGCCAGCAGCTCACAGGGTGACACTGAAGCTTTCTTT. Translation gives CASSSQGDTEAFF.

This clone has more than one count but fewer than ten. The rearrangement links TRBV9 to TRBJ2-7; 12 bases match TRBD1. This CDR3 is built from 17 residues. The trim removed 0 bases at V and 5 bases at J, leaving 9 bases unmatched. Per germline, CDR1 SGDLS and CDR2 YYNGEE. The CDR3 region is CASSVEGGDRGRDEQYF. In DNA form, the CDR3 reads TGTGCCAGCAGCGTAGAGGGGGGGGACAGGGGGCGCGACGAGCAGTACTTC. Full variable domain (remainder filled in from reference TRBV9 and TRBJ2-7): DSGVTQTPKHLITATGQRVTLRCSPRSGDLSVYWYQQSLDQGLQFLIQYYNGEERAKGNILERFSAQQFPDLHSELNLSSLELGDSALYFCASSVEGGDRGRDEQYFGPGTRLTVT.

The chain carries TRBV4-2 and TRBJ2-7; 16 nucleotides line up with TRBD2. The CDR3 is 17 amino acids. Per the germline V gene, CDR1 is LGHNA and CDR2 is YNFKEQ. V trimming: 4 bases; J trimming: 3 bases; junction bases outside the gene matches: 6. Written as DNA, the CDR3 is TGTGCCAGCAGCCCGGCCGGGACTAGCGGGAGGGTCTACGAGCAGTACTTC. Amino acids: CASSPAGTSGRVYEQYF.

The V and J genes are TRBV16 and TRBJ2-1, with TRBD2 identical over 7 bases. Germline lookup yields CDR1 KGHSY and CDR2 FQNENV. The CDR3 loop spans 18 amino acids. V was clipped by 2 bases and J by 2 bases; unmatched bases: 12. This CDR3 is CASSQIAAGLGAYNEQFF. Here the CDR3 DNA reads TGTGCCAGCAGCCAAATAGCAGCAGGACTAGGAGCCTACAATGAGCAGTTCTTC. Variable domain in full (rest from reference TRBV16 and TRBJ2-1): GEEVAQTPKHLVRGEGQKAKLYCAPIKGHSYVFWYQQVLKNEFKFLISFQNENVFDETGMPKERFSAKCLPNSPCSLEIQATKLEDSAVYFCASSQIAAGLGAYNEQFFGPGTRLTVL.

This sequence joins TRBV29-1 and TRBJ1-2, with a weak D call TRBD1 (6 bases). Germline lookup yields CDR1 SQVTM and CDR2 ANQGSEA. Trimming shortened V by 6 bases and J by 4 bases, and 15 bases separated the two germline ends. The CDR3 has 13 amino acids. The CDR3 spells CSVNTGLGYGYTF. The DNA for the CDR3 is TGCAGCGTGAATACAGGGTTGGGCTATGGCTACACCTTC.

This clone was seen a few times. This chain links TRBV27 with TRBJ2-5; no definite D call. Germline V lookup: CDR1 MNHEY, CDR2 SMNVEV (reference sequence). The ends were cut back, 2 bases at V and 0 bases at J, with 4 bases in the middle. The CDR3 contains 13 residues. The CDR3 reads CASSLVYQETQYF. CDR3 bases: TGTGCCAGCAGTTTAGTCTACCAAGAGACCCAGTACTTC.

The chain has TRBV6-5 and TRBJ2-7, with D possibly being TRBD2 (7 bases). Germline loops: CDR1 MNHEY, CDR2 SVGAGI. The CDR3 sequence is 15 residues long. V lost 6 bases and J lost 3, with 18 bases in between. The CDR3 DNA reads as TGTGCCAGCAGGGACGGCGGGGGCCGCCACTACGAGCAGTACTTC. It encodes CASRDGGGRHYEQYF.

The chain recombines TRBV23-1 with TRBJ1-4; 9 bases fit TRBD1. TRBV23-1 is annotated as an ORF whose role is uncertain. V lost 8 bases, J lost 4 bases, and 14 bases stayed unmatched. The CDR3 covers 17 residues. CDR3 protein: CASYPGTGIRGNEKLFF. The DNA for the CDR3 is TGCGCCAGCTACCCCGGGACAGGGATACGAGGTAATGAAAAACTGTTTTTT.

The chain links TRBV7-3 to TRBJ2-1; maybe TRBD2 (5 bases). V was pared by 2 bases and J by 0 bases, with 8 bases between. CDR3 length: 15 amino acids. Germline V gene data show CDR1 as SGHTA and CDR2 as FQGTGA. The CDR3 reads CASSLSDYSYNEQFF. As DNA, the CDR3 is TGTGCCAGCAGCTTATCAGACTACTCCTACAATGAGCAGTTCTTC.

The V call is TRBV2, the J call TRBJ2-3, with no clear D. The CDR3 covers 13 residues. Germline V gene data show CDR1 as SNHLY and CDR2 as FYNNEI. The V end was cut by 11 bases, the J end by 1 base, with 13 bases between. DNA for the CDR3: TGTGCCGGTGGCATGTTGGGCACAGATACGCAGTATTTT. Amino acids: CAGGMLGTDTQYF.

The chain links TRBV5-6 to TRBJ2-6; 10 nucleotides match TRBD1. In germline, CDR1 is SGHDT, CDR2 YYEEEE. The CDR3 is 16 amino acids. The junction had 4 bases not matched to a gene; V was cut back by 5 bases and J by 2 bases. The CDR3 DNA reads as TGTGCCAGCAGTGGCGACAGGGGGCCTGGGGCCAACGTCCTGACTTTC. Its translation is CASSGDRGPGANVLTF.

The rearrangement uses TRBV10-3 and TRBJ2-1; D is perhaps TRBD2 (6 bases). Trimming shortened V by 8 bases and J by 2 bases, and 10 bases separated the two germline ends. Germline CDR1 ENHRY, CDR2 SYGVKD. The CDR3 length is 13 residues. The CDR3 loop reads CAIAWEAYNEQFF. The CDR3 nucleotides read TGTGCCATCGCTTGGGAGGCCTACAATGAGCAGTTCTTC.

The rearrangement links TRBV28 to TRBJ2-1; 8 bases align to TRBD1. CDR1 and CDR2 (germline): MDHEN, SYDVKM. Unmatched junction bases numbered 6, after V lost 5 bases and J lost 6 bases. This CDR3 is 14 amino acids long. Written as DNA, the CDR3 is TGTGCCAGCAGTGCGGACAGGGCGGGCAATGAGCAGTTCTTC. Amino acids: CASSADRAGNEQFF.

The chain couples TRBV5-8 to TRBJ2-2; 7 bases are shared with TRBD1. The V gene's germline CDR1 is SGHTS and CDR2 YDEGEE. V lost 4 bases to trimming and J lost 1 base; unmatched junction nucleotides: 7. The CDR3 has 16 residues. CDR3 sequence reads: CASSPRTGKNTGELFF. CDR3 in DNA: TGTGCCAGCAGCCCGCGGACAGGCAAGAACACCGGGGAGCTGTTTTTT.

This clone has just one count. This sequence joins TRBV4-2 and TRBJ1-1; D remains unclear. The germline gives CDR1 LGHNA, CDR2 YNFKEQ. V was shortened by 0 bases and J by 2 bases, with 13 bases between the two germline ends. The CDR3 sequence is 16 residues long. The CDR3 loop is CASSQDRAGYNTEAFF. CDR3 nucleotide sequence: TGTGCCAGCAGCCAAGATCGGGCGGGGTACAACACTGAAGCTTTCTTT.

The gene calls are TRBV7-2 and TRBJ2-7; 8 bases align to TRBD2. The CDR3 runs to 13 residues. Per the germline V gene, CDR1 is SGHTA and CDR2 is FQGNSA. With 3 bases clipped from V and 5 bases from J, the junction kept 3 bases outside the gene matches. The CDR3 sequence: CASSLAGGHEQYF. The CDR3 nucleotides are TGTGCCAGCAGCTTGGCGGGGGGCCACGAGCAGTACTTC.

Note on this clone: The sample carries other DNA sequences with the same CDR3. The rearrangement links TRBV5-4 to TRBJ2-7; TRBD2 matches 13 bases. CDR3 length: 15 residues. V dropped 4 bases and J dropped 2; count of bases not matched to a gene: 3. Per the germline V gene, CDR1 is SGHNT and CDR2 is YYREEE (reference sequence). The CDR3, as DNA: TGTGCCAGCAGCCCAGGGACTAGCGGGACCTACGAGCAGTACTTC. It translates to CASSPGTSGTYEQYF.